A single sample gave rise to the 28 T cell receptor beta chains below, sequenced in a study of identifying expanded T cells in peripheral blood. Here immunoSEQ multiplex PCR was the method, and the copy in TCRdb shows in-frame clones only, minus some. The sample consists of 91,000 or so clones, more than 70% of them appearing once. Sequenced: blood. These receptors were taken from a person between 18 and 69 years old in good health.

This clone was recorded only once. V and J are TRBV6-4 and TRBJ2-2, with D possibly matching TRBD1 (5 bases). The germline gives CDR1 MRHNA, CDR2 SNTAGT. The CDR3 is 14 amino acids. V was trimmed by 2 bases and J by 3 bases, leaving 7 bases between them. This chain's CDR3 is CASSDRGDTGELFF. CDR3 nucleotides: TGTGCCAGCAGTGACAGGGGCGACACCGGGGAGCTGTTTTTT.

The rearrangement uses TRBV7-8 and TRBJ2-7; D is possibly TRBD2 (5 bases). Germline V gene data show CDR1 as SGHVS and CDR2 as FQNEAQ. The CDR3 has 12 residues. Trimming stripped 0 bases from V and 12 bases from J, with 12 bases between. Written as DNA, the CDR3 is TGTGCCAGCAGCTTAGCAGGGTCGGGGAGGTACTTC. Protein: CASSLAGSGRYF. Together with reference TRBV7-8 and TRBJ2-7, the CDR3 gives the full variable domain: GAGVSQSPRYKVAKRGQDVALRCDPISGHVSLFWYQQALGQGPEFLTYFQNEAQLDKSGLPSDRFFAERPEGSVSTLKIQRTQQEDSAVYLCASSLAGSGRYFGPGTRLTVT.

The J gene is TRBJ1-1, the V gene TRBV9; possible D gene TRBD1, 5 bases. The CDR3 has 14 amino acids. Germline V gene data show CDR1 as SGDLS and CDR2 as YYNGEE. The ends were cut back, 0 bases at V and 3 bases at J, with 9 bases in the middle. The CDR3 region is CASSVATGYTEAFF. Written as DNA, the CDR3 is TGTGCCAGCAGCGTAGCAACAGGCTACACTGAAGCTTTCTTT.

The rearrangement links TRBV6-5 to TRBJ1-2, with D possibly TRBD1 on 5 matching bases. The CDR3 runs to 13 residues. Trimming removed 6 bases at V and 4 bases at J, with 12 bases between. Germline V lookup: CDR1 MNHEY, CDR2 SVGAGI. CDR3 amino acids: CASSRDSFYGYTF. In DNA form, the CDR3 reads TGTGCCAGCAGCAGAGACAGCTTCTATGGCTACACCTTC.

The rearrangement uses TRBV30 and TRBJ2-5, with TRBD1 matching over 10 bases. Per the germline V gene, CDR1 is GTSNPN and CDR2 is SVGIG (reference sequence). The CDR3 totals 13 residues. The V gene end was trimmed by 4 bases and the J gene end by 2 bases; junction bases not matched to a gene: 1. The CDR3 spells CAWTGQGQETQYF. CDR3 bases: TGTGCCTGGACGGGACAGGGGCAAGAGACCCAGTACTTC.

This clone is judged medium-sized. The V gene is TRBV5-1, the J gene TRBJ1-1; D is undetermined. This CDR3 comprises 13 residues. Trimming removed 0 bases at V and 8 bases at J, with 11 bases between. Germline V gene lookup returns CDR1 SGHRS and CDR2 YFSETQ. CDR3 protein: CASSLDTRREAFF. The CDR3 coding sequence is TGCGCCAGCAGCTTGGACACCCGGAGGGAAGCTTTCTTT.

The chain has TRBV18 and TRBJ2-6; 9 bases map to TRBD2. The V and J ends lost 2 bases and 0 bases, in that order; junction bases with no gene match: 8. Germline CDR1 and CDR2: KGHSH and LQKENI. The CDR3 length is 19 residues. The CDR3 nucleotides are TGTGCCAGCTCACCAGCGTCAGCGGGGGGAGGCTCTGGGGCCAACGTCCTGACTTTC. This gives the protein CASSPASAGGGSGANVLTF.

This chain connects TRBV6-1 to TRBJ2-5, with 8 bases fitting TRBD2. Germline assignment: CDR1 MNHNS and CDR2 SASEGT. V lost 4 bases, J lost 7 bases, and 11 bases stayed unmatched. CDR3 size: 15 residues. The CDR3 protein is CASSVSGGESVTQYF. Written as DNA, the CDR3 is TGTGCCAGCAGTGTATCGGGGGGGGAGTCGGTGACCCAGTACTTC.

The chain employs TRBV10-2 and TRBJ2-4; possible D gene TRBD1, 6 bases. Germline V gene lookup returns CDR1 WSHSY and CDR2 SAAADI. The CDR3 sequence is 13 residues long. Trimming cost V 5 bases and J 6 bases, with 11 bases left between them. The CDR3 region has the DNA TGCGCCAGCAGTACAGGGTCAGGAAACATTCAGTACTTC. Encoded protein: CASSTGSGNIQYF.

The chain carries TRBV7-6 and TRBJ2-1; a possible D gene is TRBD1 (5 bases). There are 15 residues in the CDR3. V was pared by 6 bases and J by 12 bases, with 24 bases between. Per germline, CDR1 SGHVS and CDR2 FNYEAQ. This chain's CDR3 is CASSSPATEDRRQFF. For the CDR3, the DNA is TGTGCCAGCAGTTCGCCGGCGACAGAGGATCGGAGGCAGTTCTTC.

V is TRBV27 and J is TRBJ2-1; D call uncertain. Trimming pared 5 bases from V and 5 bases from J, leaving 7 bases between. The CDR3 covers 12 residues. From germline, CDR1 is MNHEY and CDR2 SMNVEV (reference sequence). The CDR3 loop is CASSLPHNEQFF. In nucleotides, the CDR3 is TGTGCCAGCAGTCTCCCCCACAATGAGCAGTTCTTC.

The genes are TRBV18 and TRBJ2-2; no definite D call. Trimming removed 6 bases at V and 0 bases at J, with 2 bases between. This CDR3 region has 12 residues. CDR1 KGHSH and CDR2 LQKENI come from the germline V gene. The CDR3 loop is CASSTNTGELFF. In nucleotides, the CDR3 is TGTGCCAGCTCTACGAACACCGGGGAGCTGTTTTTT. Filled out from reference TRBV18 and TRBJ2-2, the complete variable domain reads NAGVMQNPRHLVRRRGQEARLRCSPMKGHSHVYWYRQLPEEGLKFMVYLQKENIIDESGMPKERFSAEFPKEGPSILRIQQVVRGDSAAYFCASSTNTGELFFGEGSRLTVL.

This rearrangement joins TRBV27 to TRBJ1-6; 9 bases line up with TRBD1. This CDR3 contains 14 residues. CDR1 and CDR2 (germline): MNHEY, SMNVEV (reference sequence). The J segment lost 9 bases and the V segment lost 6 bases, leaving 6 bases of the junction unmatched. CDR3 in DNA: TGTGCCAGCAGGGGGACAGGGCGGCTTTCACCCCTCCACTTT. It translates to CASRGTGRLSPLHF.

DNA of the CDR3: TGCAGCGTTGTAGGGGGGTTTGGCTACACCTTC. Protein sequence: CSVVGGFGYTF. This rearrangement joins TRBV29-1 to TRBJ1-2; tentatively, D is TRBD1 (6 bases). The germline V and J ends were trimmed by 4 bases and 7 bases, with 10 bases remaining between them. Germline V gene data show CDR1 as SQVTM and CDR2 as ANQGSEA. The CDR3 loop spans 11 amino acids.

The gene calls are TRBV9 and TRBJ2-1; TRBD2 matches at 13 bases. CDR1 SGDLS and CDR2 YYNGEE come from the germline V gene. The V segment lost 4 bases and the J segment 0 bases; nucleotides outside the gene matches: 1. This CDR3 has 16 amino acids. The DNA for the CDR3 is TGTGCCAGCAGCAGGACTAGCGGGGGCTCCTACAATGAGCAGTTCTTC. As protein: CASSRTSGGSYNEQFF.

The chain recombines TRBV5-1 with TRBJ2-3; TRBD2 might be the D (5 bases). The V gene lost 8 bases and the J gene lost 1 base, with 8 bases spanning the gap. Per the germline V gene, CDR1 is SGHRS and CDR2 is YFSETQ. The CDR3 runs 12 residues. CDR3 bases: TGCGCCAGTACAGCGGGCACAGATACGCAGTATTTT. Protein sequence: CASTAGTDTQYF.

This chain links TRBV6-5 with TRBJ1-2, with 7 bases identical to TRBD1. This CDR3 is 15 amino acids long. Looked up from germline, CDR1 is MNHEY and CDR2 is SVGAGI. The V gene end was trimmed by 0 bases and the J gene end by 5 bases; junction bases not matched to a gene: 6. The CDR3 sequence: CASSYSEGAGYGYTF. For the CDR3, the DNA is TGTGCCAGCAGTTACTCGGAGGGGGCAGGGTATGGCTACACCTTC.

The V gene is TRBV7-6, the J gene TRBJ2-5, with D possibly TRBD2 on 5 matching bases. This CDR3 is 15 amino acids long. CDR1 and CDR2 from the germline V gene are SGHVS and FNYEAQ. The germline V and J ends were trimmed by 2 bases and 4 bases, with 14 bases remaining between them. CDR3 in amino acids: CASSLLSGSRETQYF. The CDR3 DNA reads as TGTGCCAGCAGCTTACTCAGCGGATCGAGAGAGACCCAGTACTTC.

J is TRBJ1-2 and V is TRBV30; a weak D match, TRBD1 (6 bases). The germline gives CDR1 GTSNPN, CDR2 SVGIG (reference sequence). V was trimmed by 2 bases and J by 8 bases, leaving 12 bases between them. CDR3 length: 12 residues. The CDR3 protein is CAWSLGDTGYTF. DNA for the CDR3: TGTGCCTGGAGTCTGGGGGACACGGGCTACACCTTC.

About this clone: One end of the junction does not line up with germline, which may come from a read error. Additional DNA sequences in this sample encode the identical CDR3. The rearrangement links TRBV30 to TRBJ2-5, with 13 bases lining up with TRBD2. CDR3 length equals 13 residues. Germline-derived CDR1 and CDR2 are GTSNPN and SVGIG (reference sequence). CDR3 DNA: TGTGCTTGGACGACTAGCGGGAGGAGCACCCAGTACTTC. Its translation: CAWTTSGRSTQYF. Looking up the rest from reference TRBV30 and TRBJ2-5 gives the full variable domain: SQTIHQWPATLVQPVGSPLSLECTVEGTSNPNLYWYRQAAGRGLQLLFYSVGIGQISSEVPQNLSASRPQDRQFILSSKKLLLSDSGFYLCAWTTSGRSTQYFGPGTRLLVL.

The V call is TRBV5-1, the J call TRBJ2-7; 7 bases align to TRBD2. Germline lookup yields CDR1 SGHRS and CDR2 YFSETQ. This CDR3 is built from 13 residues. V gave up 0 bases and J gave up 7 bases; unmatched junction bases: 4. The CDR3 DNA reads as TGCGCCAGCAGCTTGGGACTAGCTGGGGAGCAGTACTTC. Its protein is CASSLGLAGEQYF.

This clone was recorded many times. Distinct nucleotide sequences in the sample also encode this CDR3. The CDR3 coding sequence is TGTGCCAGCAGTGAGCGGGGGGACACCGGGGAGCTGTTTTTT. Its protein is CASSERGDTGELFF. The V and J genes are TRBV6-4 and TRBJ2-2, with 8 bases matching TRBD2. The CDR3 loop spans 14 amino acids. Germline trimming cut 3 bases from V and 3 bases from J; bases unmatched to any gene: 0. Germline values: CDR1 MRHNA, CDR2 SNTAGT.

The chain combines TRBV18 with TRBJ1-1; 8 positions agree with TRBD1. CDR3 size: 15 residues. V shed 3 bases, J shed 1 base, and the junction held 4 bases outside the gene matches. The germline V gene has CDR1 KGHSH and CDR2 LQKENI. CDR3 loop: CASSPGTGWNTEAFF. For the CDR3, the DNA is TGTGCCAGCTCACCCGGGACAGGCTGGAACACTGAAGCTTTCTTT.

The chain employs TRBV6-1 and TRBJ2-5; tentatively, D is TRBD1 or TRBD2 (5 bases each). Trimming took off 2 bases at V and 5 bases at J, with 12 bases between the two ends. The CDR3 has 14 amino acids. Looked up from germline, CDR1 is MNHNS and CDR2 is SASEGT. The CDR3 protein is CASSEYGTGETQYF. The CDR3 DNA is TGTGCCAGCAGTGAATACGGGACGGGGGAGACCCAGTACTTC.

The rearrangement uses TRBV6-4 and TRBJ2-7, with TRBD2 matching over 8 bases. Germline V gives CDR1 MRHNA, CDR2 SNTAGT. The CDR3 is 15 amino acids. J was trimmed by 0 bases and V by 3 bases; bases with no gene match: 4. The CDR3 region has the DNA TGTGCCAGCAGTGAATTAGCGGGGACCTCCTACGAGCAGTACTTC. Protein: CASSELAGTSYEQYF.

The CDR3 spells CASSSGQERRAQYF. The CDR3 bases are TGTGCCAGCAGTTCGGGACAGGAGCGCAGGGCCCAGTACTTC. V gene TRBV28 combines with J gene TRBJ2-5, with TRBD1 matching 8 bases. This CDR3 spans 14 amino acids. V was clipped by 4 bases and J by 9 bases; unmatched bases: 10. Germline V lookup: CDR1 MDHEN, CDR2 SYDVKM.

CDR3 sequence: CASSPGTGLASLGYTF. CDR3 DNA sequence: TGTGCCAGCAGCCCGGGGACAGGGCTGGCTTCTCTTGGCTACACCTTC. The chain recombines TRBV7-6 with TRBJ1-2; 9 nucleotides match TRBD1. Trimming removed 5 bases from V and 7 bases from J; junction bases left unmatched: 14. Germline V gene sequence: CDR1 SGHVS, CDR2 FNYEAQ. The CDR3 totals 16 residues.

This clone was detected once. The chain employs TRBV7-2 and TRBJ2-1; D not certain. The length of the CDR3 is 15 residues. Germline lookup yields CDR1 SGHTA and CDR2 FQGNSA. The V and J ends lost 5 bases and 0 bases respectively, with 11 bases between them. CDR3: CASSVSASSYNEQFF. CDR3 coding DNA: TGTGCCAGCAGCGTAAGCGCTAGCTCCTACAATGAGCAGTTCTTC.